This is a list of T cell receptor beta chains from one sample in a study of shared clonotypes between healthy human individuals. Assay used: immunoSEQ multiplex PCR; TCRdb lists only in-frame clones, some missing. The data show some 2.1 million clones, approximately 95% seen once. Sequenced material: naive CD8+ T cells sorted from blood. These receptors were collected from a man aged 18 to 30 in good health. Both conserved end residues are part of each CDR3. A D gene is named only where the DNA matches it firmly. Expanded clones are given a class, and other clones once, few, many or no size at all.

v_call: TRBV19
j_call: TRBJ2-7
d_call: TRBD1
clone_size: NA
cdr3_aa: CASSPGTDYEQYF
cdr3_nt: TGTGCCAGTAGTCCCGGGACAGATTACGAGCAGTACTTC

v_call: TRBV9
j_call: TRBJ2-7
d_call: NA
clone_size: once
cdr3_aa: CASSAGPTRYEQYF
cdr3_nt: TGTGCCAGCAGCGCGGGACCAACGCGCTACGAGCAGTACTTC

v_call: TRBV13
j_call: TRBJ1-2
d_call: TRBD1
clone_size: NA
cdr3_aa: CASSASGQGNYGYTF
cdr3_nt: TGTGCCAGCAGCGCAAGTGGACAGGGGAACTATGGCTACACCTTC

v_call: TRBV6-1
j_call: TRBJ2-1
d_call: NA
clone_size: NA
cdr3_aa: CASTYNRGPYNEQFF
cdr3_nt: TGTGCCAGCACCTACAACCGGGGGCCCTACAATGAGCAGTTCTTC

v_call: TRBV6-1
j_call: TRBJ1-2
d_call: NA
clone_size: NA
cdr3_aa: CASSDEGLYGYTF
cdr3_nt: TGTGCCAGCAGTGACGAGGGCCTCTATGGCTACACCTTC

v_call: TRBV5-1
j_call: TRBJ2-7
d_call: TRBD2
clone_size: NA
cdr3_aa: CASSVRELAGIAYEQYF
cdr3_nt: TGCGCCAGCAGCGTTCGGGAACTAGCGGGGATTGCCTACGAGCAGTACTTC

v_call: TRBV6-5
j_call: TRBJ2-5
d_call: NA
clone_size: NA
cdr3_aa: CASSSLQGLAETQYF
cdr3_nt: TGTGCCAGCAGCAGCCTACAGGGCCTCGCGGAGACCCAGTACTTC

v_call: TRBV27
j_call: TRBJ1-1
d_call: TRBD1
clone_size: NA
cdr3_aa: CASSLLGTGNTEAFF
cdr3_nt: TGTGCCAGCAGTTTATTAGGGACAGGGAACACTGAAGCTTTCTTT

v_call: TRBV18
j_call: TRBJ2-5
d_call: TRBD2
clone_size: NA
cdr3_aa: CASSPGGSAGYQETQYF
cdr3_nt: TGTGCCAGCTCACCAGGGGGATCAGCGGGGTACCAAGAGACCCAGTACTTC

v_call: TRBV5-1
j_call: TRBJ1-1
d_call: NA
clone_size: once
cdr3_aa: CASSLDRVGAFF
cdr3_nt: TGCGCCAGCAGCTTGGACAGGGTGGGAGCTTTCTTT